This T cell receptor beta chain emerged from a study of human T cells and chemical hapten exposure. On the study more broadly: Subjects had 2% DPC placed on about 2 cm by about 2 cm of upper inner arm skin for sensitization.

Authors' methods: Per sample, the median was around 96,000 TCRs, with values from around 20,000 to 690,000. TCRdb re-derived calls from the RACE reads in MiXCR, one entry per CDR3 protein. The V and J calls were determined by TCRdb, not by the authors. The table includes about 84,000 distinct CDR3 sequences, less than 11% detected once. The time point denotes: patch test 2, 6 weeks after DPC sensitization. Treatment meaning: therapeutic diphenylcyclopropenone sensitization with weekly scalp DPC. V dropped 0 bases and J dropped 8 bases, with 26 bases sitting between them. Germline values: CDR1 GTSNPN, CDR2 SVGIG (reference sequence). The length of the CDR3 is 17 residues. This clonotype was detected many times.

J is TRBJ2-7 and V is TRBV30, with a possible D match to TRBD1 (6 bases). The sequences come from whole blood, collected in connection with sensitization to the hapten diphenylcyclopropenone (DPC). This TCR was sampled from a woman aged 45-60 years with alopecia areata. Some clones in this sample may be carry-over from other donors' samples. CDR3 DNA: TGTGCCTGGAGTGTACGATTAGGACAGCCGAATCCCCTGAAGCAGTACTTC. This gives the protein CAWSVRLGQPNPLKQYF.